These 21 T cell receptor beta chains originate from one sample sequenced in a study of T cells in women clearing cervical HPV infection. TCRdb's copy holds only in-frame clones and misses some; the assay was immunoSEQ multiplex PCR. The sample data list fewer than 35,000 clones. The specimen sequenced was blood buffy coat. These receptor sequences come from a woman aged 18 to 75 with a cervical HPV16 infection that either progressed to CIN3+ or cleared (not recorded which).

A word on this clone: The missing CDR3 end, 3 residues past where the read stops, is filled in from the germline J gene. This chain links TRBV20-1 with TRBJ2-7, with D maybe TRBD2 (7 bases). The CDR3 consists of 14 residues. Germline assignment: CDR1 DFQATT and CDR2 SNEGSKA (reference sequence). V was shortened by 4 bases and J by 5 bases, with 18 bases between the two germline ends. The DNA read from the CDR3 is TGCAGTGCTAAAGAGGGGGGGCGTTGGAACGAG. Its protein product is CSAKEGGRWNE. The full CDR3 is CSAKEGGRWNEQYF.

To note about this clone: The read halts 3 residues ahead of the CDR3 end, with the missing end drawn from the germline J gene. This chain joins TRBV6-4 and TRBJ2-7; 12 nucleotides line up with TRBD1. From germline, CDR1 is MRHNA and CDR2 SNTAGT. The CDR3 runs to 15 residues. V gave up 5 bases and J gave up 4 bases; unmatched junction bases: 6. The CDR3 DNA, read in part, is TGTGCCAGCAGTCGGGACAGGGGGCAGGGGTACGAG. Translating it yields CASSRDRGQGYE. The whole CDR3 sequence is CASSRDRGQGYEQYF.

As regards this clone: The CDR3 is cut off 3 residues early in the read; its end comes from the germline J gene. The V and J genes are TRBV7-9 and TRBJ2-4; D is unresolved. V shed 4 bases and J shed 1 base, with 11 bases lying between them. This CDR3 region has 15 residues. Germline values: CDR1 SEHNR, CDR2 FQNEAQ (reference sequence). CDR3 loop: CASSSGDFAKNIQYF. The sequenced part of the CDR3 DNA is TGTGCCAGCAGCTCAGGAGATTTCGCCAAAAACATT.

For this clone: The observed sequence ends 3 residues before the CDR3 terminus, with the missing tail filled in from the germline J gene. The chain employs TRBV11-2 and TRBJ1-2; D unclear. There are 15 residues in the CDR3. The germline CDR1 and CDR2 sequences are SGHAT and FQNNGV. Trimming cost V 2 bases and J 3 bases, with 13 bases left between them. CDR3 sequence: CASSLLQKGYYGYTF. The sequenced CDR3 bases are TGTGCCAGCAGCTTATTACAGAAAGGGTACTATGGC.

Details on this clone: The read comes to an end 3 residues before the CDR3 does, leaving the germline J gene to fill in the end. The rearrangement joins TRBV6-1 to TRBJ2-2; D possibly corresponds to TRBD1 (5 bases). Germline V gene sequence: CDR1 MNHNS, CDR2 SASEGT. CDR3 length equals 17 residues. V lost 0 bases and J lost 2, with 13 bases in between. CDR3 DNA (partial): TGTGCCAGCAGTGAAGCGCTTCAAACAGGAAACACCGGGGAG. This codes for CASSEALQTGNTGE. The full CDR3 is CASSEALQTGNTGELFF.

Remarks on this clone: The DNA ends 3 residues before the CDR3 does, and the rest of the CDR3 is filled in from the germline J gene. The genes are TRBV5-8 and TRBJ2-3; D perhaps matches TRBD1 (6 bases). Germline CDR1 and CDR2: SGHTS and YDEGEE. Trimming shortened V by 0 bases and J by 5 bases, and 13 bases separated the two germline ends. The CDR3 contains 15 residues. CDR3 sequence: CASSLEASRGDTQYF. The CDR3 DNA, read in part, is TGTGCCAGCAGCTTGGAGGCTAGCAGGGGAGATACG.

CDR3 amino acids: CASSSQGSTEAFF. Partial CDR3 DNA: TGTGCCAGCAGCTCCCAGGGAAGCACTGAA. The chain couples TRBV7-3 to TRBJ1-1; D may be TRBD1 (5 bases). The CDR3 end is not reached by the read, which stops 3 residues before it; the germline J gene fills it in. From germline, CDR1 is SGHTA and CDR2 FQGTGA. V lost 4 bases and J lost 4, with 10 bases in between. The CDR3 extends over 13 amino acids.

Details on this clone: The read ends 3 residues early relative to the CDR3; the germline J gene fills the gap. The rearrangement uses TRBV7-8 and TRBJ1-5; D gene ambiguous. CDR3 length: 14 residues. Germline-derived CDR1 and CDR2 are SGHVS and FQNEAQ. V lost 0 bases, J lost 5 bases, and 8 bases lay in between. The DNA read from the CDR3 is TGTGCCAGCAGCTTAGCAACGGGGTATCAGCCC. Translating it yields CASSLATGYQP. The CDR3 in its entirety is CASSLATGYQPQHF.

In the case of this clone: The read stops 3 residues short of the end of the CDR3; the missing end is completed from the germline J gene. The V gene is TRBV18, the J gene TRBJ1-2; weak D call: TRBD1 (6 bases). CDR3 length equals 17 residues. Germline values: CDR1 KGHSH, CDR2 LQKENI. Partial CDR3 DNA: TGTGCCAGCTACAACCCGGGACTAGCGGGGGGCACAGATACC. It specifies CASYNPGLAGGTDT. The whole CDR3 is CASYNPGLAGGTDTYTF.

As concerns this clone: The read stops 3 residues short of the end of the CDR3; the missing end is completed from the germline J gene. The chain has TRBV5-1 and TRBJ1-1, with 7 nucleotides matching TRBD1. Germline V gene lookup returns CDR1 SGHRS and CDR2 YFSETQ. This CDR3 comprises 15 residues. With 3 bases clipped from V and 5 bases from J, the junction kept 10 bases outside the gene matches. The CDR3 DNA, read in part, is TGCGCCAGCAGCTCGGAGACAGGGATTGGAACTGAA. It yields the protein CASSSETGIGTE. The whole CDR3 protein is CASSSETGIGTEAFF.

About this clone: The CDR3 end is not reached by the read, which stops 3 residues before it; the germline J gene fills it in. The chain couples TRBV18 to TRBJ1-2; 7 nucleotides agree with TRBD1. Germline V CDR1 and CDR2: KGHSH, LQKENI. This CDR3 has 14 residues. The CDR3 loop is CASSPDRVSYDYTF. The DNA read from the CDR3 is TGTGCCAGCTCACCAGACAGGGTGAGTTACGAC.

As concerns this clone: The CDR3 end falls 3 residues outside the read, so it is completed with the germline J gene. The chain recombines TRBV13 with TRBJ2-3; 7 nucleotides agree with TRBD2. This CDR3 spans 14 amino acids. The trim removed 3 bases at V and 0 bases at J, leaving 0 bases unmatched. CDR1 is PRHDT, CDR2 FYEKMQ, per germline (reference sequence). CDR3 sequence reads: CASSLRGSTDTQYF. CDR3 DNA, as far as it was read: TGTGCCAGCAGCTTGCGGGGGAGCACAGATACG.

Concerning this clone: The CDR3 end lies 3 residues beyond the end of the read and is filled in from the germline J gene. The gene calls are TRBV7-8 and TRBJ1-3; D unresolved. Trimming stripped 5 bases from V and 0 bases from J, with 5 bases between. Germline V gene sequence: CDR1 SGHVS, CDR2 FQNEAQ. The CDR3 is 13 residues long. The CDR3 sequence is CASSLISGNTIYF. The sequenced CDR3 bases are TGTGCCAGCAGCCTAATCTCTGGAAACACC.

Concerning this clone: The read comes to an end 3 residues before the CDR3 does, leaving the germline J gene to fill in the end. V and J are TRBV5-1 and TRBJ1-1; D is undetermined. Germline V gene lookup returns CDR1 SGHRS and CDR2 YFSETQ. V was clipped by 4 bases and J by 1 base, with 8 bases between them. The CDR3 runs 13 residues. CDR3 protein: CASSPVWNTEAFF. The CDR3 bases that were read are TGCGCCAGCAGCCCCGTATGGAACACTGAA.

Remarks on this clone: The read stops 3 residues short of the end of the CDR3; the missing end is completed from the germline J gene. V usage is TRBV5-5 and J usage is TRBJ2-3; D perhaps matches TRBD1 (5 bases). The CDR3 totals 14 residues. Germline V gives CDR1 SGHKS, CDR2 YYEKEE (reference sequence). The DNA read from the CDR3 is TGTGCCAGCAGCTTTAAGGGGAAGAATCAGCCG. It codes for CASSFKGKNQP. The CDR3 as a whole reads CASSFKGKNQPQYF.

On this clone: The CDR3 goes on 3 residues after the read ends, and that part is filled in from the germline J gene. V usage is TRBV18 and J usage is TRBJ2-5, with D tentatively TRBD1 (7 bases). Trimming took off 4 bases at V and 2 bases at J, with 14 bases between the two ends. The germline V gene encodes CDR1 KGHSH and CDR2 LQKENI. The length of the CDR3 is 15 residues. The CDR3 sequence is CASSRGTAVQETQYF. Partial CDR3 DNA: TGTGCCAGCTCACGCGGGACAGCCGTACAAGAGACC.

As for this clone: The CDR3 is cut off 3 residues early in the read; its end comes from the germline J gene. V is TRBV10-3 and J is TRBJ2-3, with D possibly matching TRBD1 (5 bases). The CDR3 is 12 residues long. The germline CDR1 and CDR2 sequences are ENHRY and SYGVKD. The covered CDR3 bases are TGTGCCATCAGTGAGGTGGGGCAGCCG. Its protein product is CAISEVGQP. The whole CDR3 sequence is CAISEVGQPQYF.

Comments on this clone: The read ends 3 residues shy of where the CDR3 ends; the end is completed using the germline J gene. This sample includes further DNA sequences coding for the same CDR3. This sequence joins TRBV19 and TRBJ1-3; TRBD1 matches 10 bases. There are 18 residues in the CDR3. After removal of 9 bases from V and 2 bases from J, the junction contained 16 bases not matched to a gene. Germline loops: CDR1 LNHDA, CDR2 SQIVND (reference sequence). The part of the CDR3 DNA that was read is TGTGCCAGCCGGGCACCGGACAGGGGGACGGTGGCTGGAAACACC. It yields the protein CASRAPDRGTVAGNT. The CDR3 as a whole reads CASRAPDRGTVAGNTIYF.

The CDR3 loop is CASSPSAGQTQYF. The CDR3 bases that were read are TGTGCCAGCTCACCATCAGCGGGACAGACC. This chain joins TRBV18 and TRBJ2-5, with 7 positions matching TRBD2. The read ends 3 residues before the CDR3 terminus; that terminus is restored from the germline J gene. The length of the CDR3 is 13 residues. CDR1 is KGHSH and CDR2 is LQKENI in the germline V gene. The V segment lost 2 bases and the J segment 6 bases; nucleotides outside the gene matches: 3.

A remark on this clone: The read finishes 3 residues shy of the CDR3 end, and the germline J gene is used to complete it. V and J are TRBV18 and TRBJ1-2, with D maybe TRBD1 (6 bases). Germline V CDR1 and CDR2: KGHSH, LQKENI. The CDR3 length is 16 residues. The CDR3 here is CASSPRSGGAYHDYTF. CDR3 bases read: TGTGCCAGCTCACCACGAAGCGGGGGGGCTTACCATGAC.

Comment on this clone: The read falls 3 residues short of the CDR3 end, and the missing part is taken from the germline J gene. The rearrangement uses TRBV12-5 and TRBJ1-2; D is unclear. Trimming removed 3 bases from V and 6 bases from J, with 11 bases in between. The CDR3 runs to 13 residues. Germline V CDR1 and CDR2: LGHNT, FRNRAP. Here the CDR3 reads CASGFTPPHGYTF. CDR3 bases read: TGTGCTAGTGGTTTCACACCGCCCCATGGC.